Sequencing of this T cell receptor beta chain was carried out in a study of tumor and adjacent non-tumor tissue in lung cancer. Whole-study context: There were approximately twelve adenocarcinoma, a couple of squamous cell carcinoma and 1 small cell lung cancer cases. Study results and limitations: TCR diversity was significantly greater in tumor than normal lung tissue. Patients with more diverse tumor TCRs had worse survival. Top 100 clones took a larger repertoire share in normal lung.

The germline CDR1 and CDR2 sequences are LGHNA and YSLEER. This CDR3 region has 16 residues. With regard to this clonotype: Antigen unknown. A read error may account for a junction end that differs from germline.

The library came from three nested PCR rounds adapted from ARM-PCR protocols. One entry per CDR3 protein, called by TCRdb with MiXCR from the multiplex PCR reads. This repertoire shows about 76,000 distinct CDR3 sequences, approximately 80% found once; its top ten account for roughly half. No cell sorting was done before RNA was extracted from the tissue. The normal lung tissue was taken more than 3 cm from the tumor edge. The chain carries TRBV4-3 and TRBJ2-2; TRBD2 matches 7 bases. This clonotype was obtained from a man in his fifties or sixties with non-small cell lung cancer. Material: distant non-tumor lung tissue. CDR3: CASNQDPGGSTGELFF. The CDR3, as DNA: TGCGCCAGCAACCAAGATCCGGGAGGAAGCACCGGTGAGCTGTTTTTT.